The TCR beta chain described here comes from a study of T-cell reconstitution after alpha-beta-depleted transplantation in children. Notes on this clonotype: Its antigen is not identified.

The study, taken as a whole, reports: From newly produced T cells came most of the T-cell counts and diversity one year after transplant. Reported findings indicate that, about two months after transplant, alpha-beta T cells came from several hundred expanded clones, which were derived from non-depleted graft cells.

The library targeted TCRbeta and was prepared with unique molecular identifiers. TCRdb reprocessed the PCR reads via MiXCR and lists one record per CDR3 protein. The sample holds 500,000 to 600,000 distinct CDR3 sequences; roughly a quarter are singletons and the top ten take less than 40%. V was pared by 1 base and J by 6 bases, with 9 bases between. The CDR3 runs to 13 residues. In germline, CDR1 is KGHSH, CDR2 LQKENI. The material was PBMCs, obtained before TCRalphabeta/CD19-depleted stem cell transplant. The V gene is TRBV18, the J gene TRBJ1-2; D gene uncertain. This clonotype was obtained from a boy under two years old with Wiskott-Aldrich syndrome, due to receive a stem cell transplant. The CDR3 DNA is TGTGCCAGCTCACCACAATCCAGTAATGGCTACACCTTC. Translation gives CASSPQSSNGYTF.